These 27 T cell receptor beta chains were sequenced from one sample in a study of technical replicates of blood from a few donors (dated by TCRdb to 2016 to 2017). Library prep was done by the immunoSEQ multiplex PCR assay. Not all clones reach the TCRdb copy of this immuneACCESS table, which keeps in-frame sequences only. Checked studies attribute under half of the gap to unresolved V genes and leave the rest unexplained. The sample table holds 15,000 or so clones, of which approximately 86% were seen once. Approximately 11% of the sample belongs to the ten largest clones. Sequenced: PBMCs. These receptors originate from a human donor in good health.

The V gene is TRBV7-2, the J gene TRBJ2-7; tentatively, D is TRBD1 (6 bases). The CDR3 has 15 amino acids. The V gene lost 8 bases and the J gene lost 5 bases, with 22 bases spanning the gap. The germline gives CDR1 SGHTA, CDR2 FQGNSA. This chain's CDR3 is CASATGTLILDEQYF. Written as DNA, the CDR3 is TGTGCCAGCGCAACCGGGACACTTATTTTGGACGAGCAGTACTTC.

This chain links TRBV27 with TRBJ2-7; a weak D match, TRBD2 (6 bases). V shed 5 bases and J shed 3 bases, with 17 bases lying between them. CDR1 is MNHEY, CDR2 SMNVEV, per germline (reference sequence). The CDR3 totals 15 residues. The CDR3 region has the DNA TGTGCCAGCAGTAAGCTGAGCGGGTCCAACTACGAGCAGTACTTC. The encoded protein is CASSKLSGSNYEQYF.

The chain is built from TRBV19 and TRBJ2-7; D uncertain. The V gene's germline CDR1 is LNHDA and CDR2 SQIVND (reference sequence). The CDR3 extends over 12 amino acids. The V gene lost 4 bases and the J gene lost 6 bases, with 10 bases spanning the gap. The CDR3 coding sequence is TGTGCCAGTAGTACAGAATTGGCCGAGCAGTACTTC. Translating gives CASSTELAEQYF.

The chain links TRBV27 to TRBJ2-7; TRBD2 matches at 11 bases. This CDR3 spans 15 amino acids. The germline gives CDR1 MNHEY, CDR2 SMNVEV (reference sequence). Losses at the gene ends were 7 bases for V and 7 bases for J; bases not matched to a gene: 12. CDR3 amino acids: CASMPGLAASWEQYF. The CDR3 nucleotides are TGTGCCAGCATGCCGGGACTAGCGGCCTCGTGGGAGCAGTACTTC.

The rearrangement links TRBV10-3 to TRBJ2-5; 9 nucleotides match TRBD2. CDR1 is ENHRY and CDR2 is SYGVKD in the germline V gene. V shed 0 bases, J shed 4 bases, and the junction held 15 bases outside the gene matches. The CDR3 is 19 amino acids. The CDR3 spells CAISESLNSGSPRRETQYF. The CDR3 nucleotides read TGTGCCATCAGTGAGTCTCTTAATAGCGGGAGCCCTAGGAGAGAGACCCAGTACTTC.

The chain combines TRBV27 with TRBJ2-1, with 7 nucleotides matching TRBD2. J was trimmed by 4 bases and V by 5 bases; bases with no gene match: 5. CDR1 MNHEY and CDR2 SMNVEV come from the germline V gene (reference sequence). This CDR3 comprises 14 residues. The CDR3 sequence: CASSLAVSYNEQFF. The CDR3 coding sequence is TGTGCCAGCAGTCTAGCGGTTTCTTACAATGAGCAGTTCTTC.

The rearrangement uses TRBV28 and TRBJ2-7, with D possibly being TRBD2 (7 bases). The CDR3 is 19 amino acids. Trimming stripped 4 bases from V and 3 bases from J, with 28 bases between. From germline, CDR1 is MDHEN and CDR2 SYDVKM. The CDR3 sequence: CASSSRGGSGAYFYYEQYF. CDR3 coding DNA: TGTGCCAGCAGTTCCAGGGGAGGGAGCGGAGCTTATTTTTACTACGAGCAGTACTTC.

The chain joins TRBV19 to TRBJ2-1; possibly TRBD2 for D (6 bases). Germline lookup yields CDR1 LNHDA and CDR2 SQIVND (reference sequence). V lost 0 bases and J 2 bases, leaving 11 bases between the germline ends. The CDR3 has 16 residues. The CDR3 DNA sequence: TGTGCCAGTAGTATAGAGGAGGGATACCCCTACAATGAGCAGTTCTTC. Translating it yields CASSIEEGYPYNEQFF.

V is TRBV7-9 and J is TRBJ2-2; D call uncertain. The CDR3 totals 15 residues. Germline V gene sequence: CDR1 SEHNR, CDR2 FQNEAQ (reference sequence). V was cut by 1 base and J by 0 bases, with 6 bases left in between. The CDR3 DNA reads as TGTGCCAGCAGCTTAGGCGGTTCGAACACCGGGGAGCTGTTTTTT. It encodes CASSLGGSNTGELFF.

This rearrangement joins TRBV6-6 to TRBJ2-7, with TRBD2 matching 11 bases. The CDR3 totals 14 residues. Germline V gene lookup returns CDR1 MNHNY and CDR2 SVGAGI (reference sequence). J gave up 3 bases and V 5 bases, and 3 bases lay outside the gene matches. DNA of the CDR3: TGTGCCAGCAGTAGACTAGCGGGGCTCTACGAGCAGTACTTC. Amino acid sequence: CASSRLAGLYEQYF.

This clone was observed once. CDR3 amino acids: CASSETGQQTQYF. The CDR3, as DNA: TGTGCCAGCAGTGAAACAGGGCAGCAGACCCAGTACTTC. This sequence joins TRBV25-1 and TRBJ2-5; TRBD1 might be the D (6 bases). The CDR3 runs to 13 residues. V dropped 2 bases and J dropped 6 bases, with 10 bases sitting between them. Germline loops: CDR1 MGHDK, CDR2 SYGVNS. Full variable domain (rest looked up from reference TRBV25-1 and TRBJ2-5): EADIYQTPRYLVIGTGKKITLECSQTMGHDKMYWYQQDPGMELHLIHYSYGVNSTEKGDLSSESTVSRIRTEHFPLTLESARPSHTSQYLCASSETGQQTQYFGPGTRLLVL.

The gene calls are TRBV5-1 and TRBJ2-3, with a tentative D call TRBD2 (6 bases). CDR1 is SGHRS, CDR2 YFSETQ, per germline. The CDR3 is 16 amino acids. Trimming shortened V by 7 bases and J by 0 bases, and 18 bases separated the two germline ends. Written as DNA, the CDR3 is TGCGCCAGCTACCTTACCGGGACTCCTAGCACAGATACGCAGTATTTT. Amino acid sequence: CASYLTGTPSTDTQYF. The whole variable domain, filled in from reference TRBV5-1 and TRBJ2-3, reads KAGVTQTPRYLIKTRGQQVTLSCSPISGHRSVSWYQQTPGQGLQFLFEYFSETQRNKGNFPGRFSGRQFSNSRSEMNVSTLELGDSALYLCASYLTGTPSTDTQYFGPGTRLTVL.

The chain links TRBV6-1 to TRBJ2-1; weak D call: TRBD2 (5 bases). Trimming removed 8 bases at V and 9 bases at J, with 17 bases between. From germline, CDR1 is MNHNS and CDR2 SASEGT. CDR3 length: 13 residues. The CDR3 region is CASSYILAAEQFF. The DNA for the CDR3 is TGTGCCAGCTCCTACATCCTAGCAGCTGAGCAGTTCTTC.

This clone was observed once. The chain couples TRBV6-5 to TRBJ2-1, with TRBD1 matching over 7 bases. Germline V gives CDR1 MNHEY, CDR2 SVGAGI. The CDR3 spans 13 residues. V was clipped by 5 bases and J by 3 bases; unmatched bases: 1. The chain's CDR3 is CASSRDSYNEQFF. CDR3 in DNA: TGTGCCAGCAGTAGGGACAGCTACAATGAGCAGTTCTTC.

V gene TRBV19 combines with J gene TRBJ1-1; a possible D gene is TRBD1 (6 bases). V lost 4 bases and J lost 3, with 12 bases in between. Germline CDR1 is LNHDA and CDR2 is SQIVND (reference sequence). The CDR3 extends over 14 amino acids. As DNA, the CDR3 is TGTGCCAGTAGTAATCCGGGGGGCTACACTGAAGCTTTCTTT. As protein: CASSNPGGYTEAFF.

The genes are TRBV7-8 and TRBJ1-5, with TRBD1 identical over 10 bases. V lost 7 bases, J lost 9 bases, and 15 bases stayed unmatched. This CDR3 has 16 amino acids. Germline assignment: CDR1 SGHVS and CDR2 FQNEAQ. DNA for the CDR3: TGTGCCAGCAACAACCAAGGGGGGACAGGGGTGAGGCCCCAGCATTTT. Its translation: CASNNQGGTGVRPQHF.

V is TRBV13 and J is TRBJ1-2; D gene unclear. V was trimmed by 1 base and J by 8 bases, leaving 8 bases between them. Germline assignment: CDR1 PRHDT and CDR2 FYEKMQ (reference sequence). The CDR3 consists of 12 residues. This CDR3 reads CASSLERGGYTF. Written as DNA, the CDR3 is TGTGCCAGCAGCTTAGAGAGAGGGGGCTACACCTTC.

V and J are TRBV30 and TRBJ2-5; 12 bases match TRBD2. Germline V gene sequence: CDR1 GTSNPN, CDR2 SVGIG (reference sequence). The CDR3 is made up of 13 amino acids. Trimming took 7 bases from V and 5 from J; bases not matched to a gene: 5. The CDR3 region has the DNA TGTGCCTTGACTAGCGGGAGTGTGGAGACCCAGTACTTC. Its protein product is CALTSGSVETQYF.

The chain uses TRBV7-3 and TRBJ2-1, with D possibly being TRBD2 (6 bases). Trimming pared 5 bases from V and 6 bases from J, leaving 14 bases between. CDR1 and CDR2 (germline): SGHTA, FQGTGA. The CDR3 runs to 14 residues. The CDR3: CASSLGGFSNEQFF. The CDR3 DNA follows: TGTGCCAGCAGCCTCGGGGGATTCTCCAATGAGCAGTTCTTC.

The CDR3 region is CSVVPGDPNTEAFF. In DNA, the CDR3 is TGCAGCGTTGTGCCCGGAGACCCGAACACTGAAGCTTTCTTT. The V gene is TRBV29-1, the J gene TRBJ1-1; D uncertain. The germline gives CDR1 SQVTM, CDR2 ANQGSEA. Trimming removed 4 bases at V and 1 base at J, with 13 bases between. The CDR3 is 14 residues long.

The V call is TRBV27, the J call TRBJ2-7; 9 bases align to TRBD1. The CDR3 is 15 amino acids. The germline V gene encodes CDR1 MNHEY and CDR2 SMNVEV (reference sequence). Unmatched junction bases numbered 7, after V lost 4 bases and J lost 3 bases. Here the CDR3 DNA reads TGTGCCAGCAGTTCCCTGGGACAGGGCAGCTACGAGCAGTACTTC. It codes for CASSSLGQGSYEQYF.

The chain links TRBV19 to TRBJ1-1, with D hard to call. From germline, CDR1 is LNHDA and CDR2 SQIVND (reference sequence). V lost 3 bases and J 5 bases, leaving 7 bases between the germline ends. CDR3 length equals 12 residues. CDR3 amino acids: CASSMRVTEAFF. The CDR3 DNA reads TGTGCCAGTAGTATGAGGGTTACTGAAGCTTTCTTT. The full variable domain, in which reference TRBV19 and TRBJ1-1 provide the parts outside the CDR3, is DGGITQSPKYLFRKEGQNVTLSCEQNLNHDAMYWYRQDPGQGLRLIYYSQIVNDFQKGDIAEGYSVSREKKESFPLTVTSAQKNPTAFYLCASSMRVTEAFFGQGTRLTVV.

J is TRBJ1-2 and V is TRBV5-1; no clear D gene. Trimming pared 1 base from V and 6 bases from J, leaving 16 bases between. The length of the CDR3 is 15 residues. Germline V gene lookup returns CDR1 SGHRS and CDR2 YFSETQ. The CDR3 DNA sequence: TGCGCCAGCAGCTTGTATGCCAGTAAGGCGGATGGCTACACCTTC. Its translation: CASSLYASKADGYTF.

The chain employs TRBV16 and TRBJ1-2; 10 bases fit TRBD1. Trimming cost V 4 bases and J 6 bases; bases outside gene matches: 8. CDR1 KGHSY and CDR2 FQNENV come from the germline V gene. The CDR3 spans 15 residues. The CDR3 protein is CASSPYTGTGDGYTF. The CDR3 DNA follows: TGTGCCAGCAGCCCATACACCGGGACAGGGGATGGCTACACCTTC.

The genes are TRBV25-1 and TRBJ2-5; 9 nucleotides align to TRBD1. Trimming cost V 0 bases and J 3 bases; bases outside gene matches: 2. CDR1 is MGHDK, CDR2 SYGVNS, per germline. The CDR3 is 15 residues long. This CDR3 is CASSEYWDREETQYF. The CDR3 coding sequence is TGTGCCAGCAGTGAATATTGGGACAGGGAAGAGACCCAGTACTTC. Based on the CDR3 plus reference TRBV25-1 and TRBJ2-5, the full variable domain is EADIYQTPRYLVIGTGKKITLECSQTMGHDKMYWYQQDPGMELHLIHYSYGVNSTEKGDLSSESTVSRIRTEHFPLTLESARPSHTSQYLCASSEYWDREETQYFGPGTRLLVL.

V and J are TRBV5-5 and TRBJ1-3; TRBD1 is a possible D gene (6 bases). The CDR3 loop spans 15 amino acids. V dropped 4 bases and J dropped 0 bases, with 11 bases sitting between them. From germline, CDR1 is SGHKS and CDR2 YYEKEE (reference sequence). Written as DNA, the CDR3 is TGTGCCAGCAGCCCCTGGGACACCTCTGGAAACACCATATATTTT. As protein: CASSPWDTSGNTIYF.

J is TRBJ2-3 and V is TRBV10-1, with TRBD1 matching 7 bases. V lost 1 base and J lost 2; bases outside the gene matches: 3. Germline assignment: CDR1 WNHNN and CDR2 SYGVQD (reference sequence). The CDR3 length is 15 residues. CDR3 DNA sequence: TGCGCCAGCAGTGAGTACAGGGGACCCACAGATACGCAGTATTTT. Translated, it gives CASSEYRGPTDTQYF.